Listed below are T cell receptor beta chains from one sample, sequenced in a study of vaccination effects on CD4 cells after COVID-19. Their specific antigens are unknown. Libraries were prepared by immunoSEQ multiplex PCR; TCRdb keeps only in-frame clonotypes and omits some of them. The sample records about 24,000 clones, approximately 69% being singletons. Here the sequenced sample was CD4+ T cells from PBMCs cultured with SARS-CoV-2 spike peptides, taken after COVID-19 vaccination. These receptors all stem from a human donor who received a COVID-19 vaccine. The CDR3 runs from the conserved cysteine through the conserved F or W. A D gene is named only where the DNA matches it firmly. Clone size is stated in some rows and not others, as once, few, many or a class when expanded.

j_gene,d_gene,abundance,v_gene,CDR3nt,CDR3aa
TRBJ2-1,TRBD1,few,TRBV6-1,TGTGCCAGCAGTGAAAGGGACAGGGGCGCAATCCAGTTCTTC,CASSERDRGAIQFF
TRBJ1-3,.,once,TRBV12-5,TGTGCTAGTGGTTTGCTGGCCCCTAGTGGAAGGTTCGGAAACACCATATATTTT,CASGLLAPSGRFGNTIYF
TRBJ1-2,.,.,TRBV4-2,TGTGCCAGCAGCCAAGAGGGGTCGGGGGGCGCGTCCGGCTACACCTTC,CASSQEGSGGASGYTF
TRBJ2-5,.,.,TRBV6-5,TGTGCCAGCAGGGAGGGAGGAGAGACCCAGTACTTC,CASREGGETQYF
TRBJ1-2,.,.,TRBV19,TGTGCCAGCAGGGTCTCCGGGACGAAGACTTATGGCTACACCTTC,CASRVSGTKTYGYTF
TRBJ2-5,TRBD2,once,TRBV5-1,TGCGCCAGCAGCTTGGGCGGGGGGACCGAAGAGACCCAGTACTTC,CASSLGGGTEETQYF
TRBJ2-7,TRBD2,few,TRBV11-2,TGTGCCAGCAGCTCCCGACTAGCGGGGGGACTCTACGAGCAGTACTTC,CASSSRLAGGLYEQYF
TRBJ2-7,.,.,TRBV27,TGTGCCAGCAGTTCCCCCCGGGATAGGGGTCCCTACGAGCAGTACTTC,CASSSPRDRGPYEQYF
TRBJ1-2,TRBD1,.,TRBV7-2,TGTGCCAGCAGCCCAAAGGGGAGACAGGGATTGAGGTCGGACGGTGGCTACACCTTC,CASSPKGRQGLRSDGGYTF
TRBJ1-2,TRBD1,.,TRBV6-6,TGTGCCAGCAGTGGGACAGGGGGCGACCTTATGGGCTACACCTTC,CASSGTGGDLMGYTF
TRBJ2-1,.,.,TRBV6-5,TGTGCCAGCAGAAGATCGTCCGGGAGACACAATGAGCAGTTCTTC,CASRRSSGRHNEQFF
TRBJ2-3,TRBD1,.,TRBV18,TGTGCCAGCTCGCAATTAGGCGGGACAGGGGGCCCAGATACGCAGTATTTT,CASSQLGGTGGPDTQYF
TRBJ2-7,TRBD1,once,TRBV5-1,TGCGCCAGCAGCCGGACGACAGGGTTTAGCGAGCAGTACTTC,CASSRTTGFSEQYF
TRBJ1-1,TRBD1,.,TRBV7-9,TGTGCCAGCAGCTTAGGATCGGGACAGGGGAACACTGAAGCTTTCTTT,CASSLGSGQGNTEAFF
TRBJ2-2,.,.,TRBV5-4,TGTGCCAGCAGCCGCGGACACACCGGGGAGCTGTTTTTT,CASSRGHTGELFF
TRBJ1-4,.,few,TRBV2,TGTGCCAGCATCTCTGCTCCGTCAACTAATGAAAAACTGTTTTTT,CASISAPSTNEKLFF